Here is one TCR beta chain with its context. The antigen is unknown. This entry comes from a study of T cell responses to AZD1222 COVID-19 vaccine. Sequencing was performed with immunoSEQ multiplex PCR; in TCRdb, only in-frame clones are kept and a portion is missing. The sample includes tens of thousands of clones, approximately 85% of them seen just once. Study-wide results and limits: Reports indicate that nearly half of spike-specific TCRs are directed at unmutated variant regions.

Trimming at V came to 1 base and at J to 4 bases, leaving 4 bases not matched to a gene. Per the germline V gene, CDR1 is LGHNA and CDR2 is YSLEER. This CDR3 spans 16 amino acids. This rearrangement joins TRBV4-3 to TRBJ2-3, with TRBD2 identical over 11 bases. The clonotype comes from an adult in good health. This sample comprised peripheral blood, obtained on day 0 of AZD1222 vaccination. CDR3 DNA sequence: TGCGCCAGCAGCCAAGGGACTAGCGGGTCCGCAGATACGCAGTATTTT. It encodes CASSQGTSGSADTQYF.